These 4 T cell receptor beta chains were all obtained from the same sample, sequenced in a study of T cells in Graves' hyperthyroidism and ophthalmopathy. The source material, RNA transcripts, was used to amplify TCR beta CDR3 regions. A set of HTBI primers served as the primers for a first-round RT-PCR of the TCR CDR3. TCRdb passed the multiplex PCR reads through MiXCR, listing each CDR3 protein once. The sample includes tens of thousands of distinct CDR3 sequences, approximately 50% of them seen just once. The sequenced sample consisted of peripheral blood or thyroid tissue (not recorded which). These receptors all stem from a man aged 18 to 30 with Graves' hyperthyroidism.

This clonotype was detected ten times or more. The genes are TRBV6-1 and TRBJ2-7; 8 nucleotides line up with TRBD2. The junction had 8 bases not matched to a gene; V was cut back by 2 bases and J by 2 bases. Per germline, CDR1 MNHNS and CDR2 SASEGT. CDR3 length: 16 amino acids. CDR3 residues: CASSEWWREVTYEQYF. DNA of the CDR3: TGTGCCAGCAGTGAATGGTGGCGGGAGGTTACCTACGAGCAGTACTTC.

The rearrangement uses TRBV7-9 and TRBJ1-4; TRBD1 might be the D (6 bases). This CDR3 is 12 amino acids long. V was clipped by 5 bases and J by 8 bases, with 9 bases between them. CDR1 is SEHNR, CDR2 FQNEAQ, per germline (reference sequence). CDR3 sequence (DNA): TGTGCCAGCAGCCCAAGGGGGGAAAAACTGTTTTTT. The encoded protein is CASSPRGEKLFF.

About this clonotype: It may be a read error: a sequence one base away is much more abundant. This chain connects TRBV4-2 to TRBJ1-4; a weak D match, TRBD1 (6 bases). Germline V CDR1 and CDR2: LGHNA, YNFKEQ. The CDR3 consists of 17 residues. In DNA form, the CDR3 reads TGTGCCAGCAGCCCAGGGGACCTAAGGGCAACTAGTGAAAAACTGTTTTTT. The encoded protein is CASSPGDLRATSEKLFF.

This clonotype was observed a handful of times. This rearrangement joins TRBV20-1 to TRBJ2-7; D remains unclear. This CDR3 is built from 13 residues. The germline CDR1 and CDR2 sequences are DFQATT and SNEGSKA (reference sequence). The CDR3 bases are TGCAGCGGCATTCTACAGCCCTTGGGGGAGCAGTACTTC. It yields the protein CSGILQPLGEQYF.